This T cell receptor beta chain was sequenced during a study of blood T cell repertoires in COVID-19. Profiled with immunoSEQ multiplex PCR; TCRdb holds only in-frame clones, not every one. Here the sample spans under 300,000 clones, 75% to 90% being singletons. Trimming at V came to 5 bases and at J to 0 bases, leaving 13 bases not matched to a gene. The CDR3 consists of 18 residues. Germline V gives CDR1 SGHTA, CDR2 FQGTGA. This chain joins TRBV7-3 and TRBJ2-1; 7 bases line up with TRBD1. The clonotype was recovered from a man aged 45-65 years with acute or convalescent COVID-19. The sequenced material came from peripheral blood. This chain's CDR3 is CASSPWGHGDSSYNEQFF. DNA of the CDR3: TGTGCCAGCAGCCCCTGGGGACACGGGGACAGCTCCTACAATGAGCAGTTCTTC. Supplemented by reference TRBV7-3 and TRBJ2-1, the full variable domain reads GAGVSQTPSNKVTEKGKYVELRCDPISGHTALYWYRQSLGQGPEFLIYFQGTGAADDSGLPNDRFFAVRPEGSVSTLKIQRTERGDSAVYLCASSPWGHGDSSYNEQFFGPGTRLTVL.